A single sample gave rise to the 12 T cell receptor beta chains below, sequenced in a study of shared clonotypes between healthy human individuals. This table comes from immunoSEQ multiplex PCR, and its TCRdb copy is limited to in-frame clones, with some not included. Among approximately 2.5 million clones, approximately 92% were seen once, and the ten largest hold roughly 0.14%. The sample consisted of naive CD4+ T cells sorted from blood. Subset meaning: CD45RA+ positively selected. These receptor sequences come from a man aged 18 to 35 in good health.

The gene calls are TRBV5-4 and TRBJ2-3; D gene ambiguous. V lost 0 bases to trimming and J lost 1 base, with 12 bases between them. Germline CDR1 SGHNT, CDR2 YYREEE (reference sequence). The CDR3 is made up of 16 amino acids. CDR3 sequence: CASSLAVGGGTDTQYF. CDR3 nucleotide sequence: TGTGCCAGCAGCTTGGCCGTGGGTGGTGGCACAGATACGCAGTATTTT.

The chain couples TRBV19 to TRBJ2-1; unclear D gene. CDR1 and CDR2 from the germline V gene are LNHDA and SQIVND (reference sequence). The CDR3 runs 14 residues. V lost 7 bases and J lost 4, with 14 bases in between. DNA of the CDR3: TGTGCCAGTATCAGTGGGATCGGTTACAATGAGCAGTTCTTC. Protein product: CASISGIGYNEQFF.

This rearrangement joins TRBV10-2 to TRBJ2-3; the D gene is possibly TRBD2 (6 bases). V gave up 4 bases and J gave up 3 bases, with 8 bases separating them. The V gene's germline CDR1 is WSHSY and CDR2 SAAADI. The CDR3 sequence is 13 residues long. CDR3 DNA: TGCGCCAGCAGTGGTCGGGGGACAGATACGCAGTATTTT. It codes for CASSGRGTDTQYF.

The V call is TRBV7-9, the J call TRBJ1-2; D call uncertain. Trimming took off 0 bases at V and 13 bases at J, with 15 bases between the two ends. There are 13 residues in the CDR3. Germline V gene sequence: CDR1 SEHNR, CDR2 FQNEAQ (reference sequence). The CDR3 DNA sequence: TGTGCCAGCAGCTTAGCGGGTTATACAGCGAGCACCTTC. It translates to CASSLAGYTASTF.

This sequence joins TRBV6-6 and TRBJ1-4, with 8 bases fitting TRBD1. There are 16 residues in the CDR3. The germline CDR1 and CDR2 sequences are MNHNY and SVGAGI (reference sequence). V shed 5 bases and J 8 bases; nucleotides not matched to a gene: 13. CDR3 bases: TGTGCCAGCAGTGGGGGGAGACAGGGGATCGGGGAAAAACTGTTTTTT. Translation gives CASSGGRQGIGEKLFF.

A few counts support this clone. The rearrangement links TRBV10-3 to TRBJ1-5, with a weak D call TRBD1 (5 bases). The CDR3 runs to 15 residues. Germline CDR1 reads ENHRY; CDR2 reads SYGVKD. Trimming took 1 base from V and 4 from J, leaving 11 bases between them. The CDR3 region has the DNA TGTGCCATCAGTGAGTTCCGGGACGCTAATCAGCCCCAGCATTTT. Its protein product is CAISEFRDANQPQHF.

V and J are TRBV7-9 and TRBJ2-7; D remains ambiguous. The V end lost 4 bases, the J end lost 0 bases, and 19 bases lay between the germline ends. The CDR3 is 17 residues long. CDR1 and CDR2 from the germline V gene are SEHNR and FQNEAQ (reference sequence). The CDR3, as DNA: TGTGCCAGCAGCTCATTCAGCTTGGTCCCCCTCTCCTACGAGCAGTACTTC. This translates into CASSSFSLVPLSYEQYF.

This chain connects TRBV2 to TRBJ2-7, with unresolved D. The V end lost 3 bases, the J end lost 3 bases, and 9 bases lay between the germline ends. In germline, CDR1 is SNHLY, CDR2 FYNNEI. The CDR3 contains 13 residues. The CDR3 nucleotides read TGTGCCAGCAGTGAGGAAGGGTTCTACGAGCAGTACTTC. Its translation: CASSEEGFYEQYF. The full variable domain, rest sourced from reference TRBV2 and TRBJ2-7, is EPEVTQTPSHQVTQMGQEVILRCVPISNHLYFYWYRQILGQKVEFLVSFYNNEISEKSEIFDDQFSVERPDGSNFTLKIRSTKLEDSAMYFCASSEEGFYEQYFGPGTRLTVT.

The V gene is TRBV27, the J gene TRBJ2-7, with D perhaps TRBD1 or TRBD2 (5 bases each). Germline lookup yields CDR1 MNHEY and CDR2 SMNVEV (reference sequence). CDR3 size: 16 residues. Trimming left V 6 bases short and J 5 bases short, with 23 bases between. The CDR3 DNA reads as TGTGCCAGCAGCGACGGGACGGTCCGAACTCGGAACGAGCAGTACTTC. Amino acids: CASSDGTVRTRNEQYF.

This chain joins TRBV6-6 and TRBJ1-1; the D gene is possibly TRBD1 (6 bases). Per germline, CDR1 MNHNY and CDR2 SVGAGI (reference sequence). The CDR3 loop spans 13 amino acids. The V end lost 5 bases, the J end lost 1 base, and 8 bases lay between the germline ends. The CDR3 loop is CASSTTGNTEAFF. CDR3 coding DNA: TGTGCCAGCAGTACGACAGGGAACACTGAAGCTTTCTTT.

The J gene is TRBJ2-7, the V gene TRBV28; D is unresolved. V was trimmed by 10 bases and J by 2 bases, leaving 9 bases between them. The CDR3 sequence is 11 residues long. In germline, CDR1 is MDHEN, CDR2 SYDVKM. The CDR3 spells CATRSPYEQYF. CDR3 DNA sequence: TGTGCCACCCGCAGTCCCTACGAGCAGTACTTC.

This chain's CDR3 is CASSQSPIGSSYEQYF. The CDR3 DNA follows: TGCGCCAGCAGCCAGTCCCCGATTGGAAGCTCCTACGAGCAGTACTTC. The chain carries TRBV5-1 and TRBJ2-7; unclear D gene. This CDR3 has 16 residues. CDR1 is SGHRS, CDR2 YFSETQ, per germline. Trimming left V 4 bases short and J 0 bases short, with 17 bases between. The full variable domain, with the rest looked up from reference TRBV5-1 and TRBJ2-7, is KAGVTQTPRYLIKTRGQQVTLSCSPISGHRSVSWYQQTPGQGLQFLFEYFSETQRNKGNFPGRFSGRQFSNSRSEMNVSTLELGDSALYLCASSQSPIGSSYEQYFGPGTRLTVT.